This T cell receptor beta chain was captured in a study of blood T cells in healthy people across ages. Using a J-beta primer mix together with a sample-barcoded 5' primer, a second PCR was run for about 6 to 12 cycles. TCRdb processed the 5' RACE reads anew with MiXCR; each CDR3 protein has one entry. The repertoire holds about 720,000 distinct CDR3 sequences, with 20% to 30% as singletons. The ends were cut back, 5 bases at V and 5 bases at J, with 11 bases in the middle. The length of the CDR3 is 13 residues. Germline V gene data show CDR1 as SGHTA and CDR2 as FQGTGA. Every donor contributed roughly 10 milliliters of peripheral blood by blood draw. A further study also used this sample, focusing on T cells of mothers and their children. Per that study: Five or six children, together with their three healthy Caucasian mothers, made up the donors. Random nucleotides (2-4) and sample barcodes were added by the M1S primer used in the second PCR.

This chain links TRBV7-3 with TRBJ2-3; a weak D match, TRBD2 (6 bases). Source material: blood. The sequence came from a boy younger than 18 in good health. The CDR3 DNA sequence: TGTGCCAGCAGCCGGGGGACCCTAGATACGCAGTATTTT. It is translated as CASSRGTLDTQYF.